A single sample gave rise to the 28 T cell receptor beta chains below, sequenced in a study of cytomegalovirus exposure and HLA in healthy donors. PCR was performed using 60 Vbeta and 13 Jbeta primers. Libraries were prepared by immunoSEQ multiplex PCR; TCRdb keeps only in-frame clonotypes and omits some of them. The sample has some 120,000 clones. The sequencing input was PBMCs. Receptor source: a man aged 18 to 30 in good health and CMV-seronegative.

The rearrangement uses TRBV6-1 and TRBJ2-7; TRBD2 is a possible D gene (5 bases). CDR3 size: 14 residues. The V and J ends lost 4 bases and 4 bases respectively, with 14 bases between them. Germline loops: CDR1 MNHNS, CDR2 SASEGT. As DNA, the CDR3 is TGTGCCAGCAGTGGTGGACGGGCGGGTTACGAGCAGTACTTC. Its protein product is CASSGGRAGYEQYF.

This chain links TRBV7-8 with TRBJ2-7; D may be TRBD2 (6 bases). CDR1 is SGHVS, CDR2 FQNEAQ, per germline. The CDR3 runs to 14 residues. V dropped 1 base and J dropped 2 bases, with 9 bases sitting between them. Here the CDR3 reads CASSLDGTPYEQYF. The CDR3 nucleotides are TGTGCCAGCAGCTTAGACGGGACTCCCTACGAGCAGTACTTC.

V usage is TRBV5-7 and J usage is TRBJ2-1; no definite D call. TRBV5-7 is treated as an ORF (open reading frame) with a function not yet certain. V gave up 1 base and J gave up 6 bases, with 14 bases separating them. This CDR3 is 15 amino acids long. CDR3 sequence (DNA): TGTGCCAGCAGCTTGTGTCCGTATCTCTTCAATGAGCAGTTCTTC. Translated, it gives CASSLCPYLFNEQFF.

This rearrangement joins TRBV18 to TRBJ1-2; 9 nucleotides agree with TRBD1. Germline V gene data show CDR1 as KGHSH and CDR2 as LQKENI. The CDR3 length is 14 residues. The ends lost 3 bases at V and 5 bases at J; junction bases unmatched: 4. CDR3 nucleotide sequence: TGTGCCAGCTCACCCTTCGGGACAGGGTATGGCTACACCTTC. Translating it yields CASSPFGTGYGYTF.

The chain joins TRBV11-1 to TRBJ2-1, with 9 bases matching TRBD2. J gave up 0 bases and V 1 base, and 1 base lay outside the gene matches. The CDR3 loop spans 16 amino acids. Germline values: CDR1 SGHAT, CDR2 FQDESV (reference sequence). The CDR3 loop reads CASSLGGGGSYNEQFF. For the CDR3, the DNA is TGTGCCAGCAGCTTAGGCGGGGGGGGCTCCTACAATGAGCAGTTCTTC.

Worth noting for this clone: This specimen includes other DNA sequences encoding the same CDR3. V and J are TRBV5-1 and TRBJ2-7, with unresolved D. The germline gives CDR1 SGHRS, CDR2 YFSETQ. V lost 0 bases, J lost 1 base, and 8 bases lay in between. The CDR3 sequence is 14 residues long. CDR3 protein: CASSLATSSYEQYF. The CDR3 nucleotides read TGCGCCAGCAGCTTGGCTACGTCTTCCTACGAGCAGTACTTC.

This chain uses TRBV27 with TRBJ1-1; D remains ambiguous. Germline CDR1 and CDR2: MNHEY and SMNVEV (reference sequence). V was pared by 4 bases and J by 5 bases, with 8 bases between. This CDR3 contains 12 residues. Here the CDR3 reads CASSYLGTEAFF. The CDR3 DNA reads TGTGCCAGCAGTTACCTAGGTACTGAAGCTTTCTTT.

The CDR3 coding sequence is TGCGCCAGCAGCTTGGGAGGTAACACAGATACGCAGTATTTT. Translating gives CASSLGGNTDTQYF. The rearrangement links TRBV5-1 to TRBJ2-3; D is ambiguous. The CDR3 sequence is 14 residues long. Germline values: CDR1 SGHRS, CDR2 YFSETQ. The V end was cut by 0 bases, the J end by 2 bases, with 7 bases between.

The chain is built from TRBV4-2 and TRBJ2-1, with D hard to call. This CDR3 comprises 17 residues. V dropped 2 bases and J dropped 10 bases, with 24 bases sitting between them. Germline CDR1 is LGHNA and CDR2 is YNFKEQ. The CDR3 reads CASSQPRFSPLQWEQFF. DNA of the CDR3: TGTGCCAGCAGCCAACCGAGGTTCTCCCCCTTACAATGGGAGCAGTTCTTC.

CDR3 nucleotide sequence: TGTGCCAGCTCACTACTACCCGATTACGAGCAGTACTTC. The encoded protein is CASSLLPDYEQYF. The chain recombines TRBV18 with TRBJ2-5; no firm D call. The DNA end lines up better with TRBJ2-7; the J call may be wrong. Germline-derived CDR1 and CDR2 are KGHSH and LQKENI. This CDR3 is 13 amino acids long.

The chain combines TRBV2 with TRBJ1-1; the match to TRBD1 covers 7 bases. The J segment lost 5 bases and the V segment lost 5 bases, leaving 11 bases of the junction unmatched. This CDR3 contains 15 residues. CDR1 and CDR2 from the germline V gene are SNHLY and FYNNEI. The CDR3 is CASSSGGVGKTEAFF. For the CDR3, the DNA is TGTGCCAGCAGTTCAGGGGGTGTGGGGAAAACTGAAGCTTTCTTT.

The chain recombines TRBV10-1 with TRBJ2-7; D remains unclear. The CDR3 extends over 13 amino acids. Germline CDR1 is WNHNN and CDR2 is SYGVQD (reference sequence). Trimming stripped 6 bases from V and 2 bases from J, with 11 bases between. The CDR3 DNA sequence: TGCGCCAGCAGCCGAGGAGTTCCCTACGAGCAGTACTTC. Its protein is CASSRGVPYEQYF.

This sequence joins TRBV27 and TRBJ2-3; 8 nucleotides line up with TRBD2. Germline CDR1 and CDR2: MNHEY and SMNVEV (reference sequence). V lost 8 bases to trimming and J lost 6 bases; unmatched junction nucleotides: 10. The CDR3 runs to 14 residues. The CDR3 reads CASRPGLEMDTQYF. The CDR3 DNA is TGTGCCAGCCGCCCGGGACTAGAAATGGATACGCAGTATTTT.

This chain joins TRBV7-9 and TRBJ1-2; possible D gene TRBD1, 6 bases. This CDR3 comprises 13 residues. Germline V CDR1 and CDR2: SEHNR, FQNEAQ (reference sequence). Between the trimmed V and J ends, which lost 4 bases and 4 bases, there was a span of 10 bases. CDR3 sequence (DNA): TGTGCCAGCAGCTACGGACAGCTCTATGGCTACACCTTC. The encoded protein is CASSYGQLYGYTF.

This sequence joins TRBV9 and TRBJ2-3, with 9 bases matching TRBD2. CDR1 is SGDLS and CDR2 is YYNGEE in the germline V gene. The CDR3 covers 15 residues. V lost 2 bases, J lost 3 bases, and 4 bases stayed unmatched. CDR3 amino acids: CASSVLAGLTDTQYF. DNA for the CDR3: TGTGCCAGCAGCGTCCTAGCGGGGCTTACAGATACGCAGTATTTT.

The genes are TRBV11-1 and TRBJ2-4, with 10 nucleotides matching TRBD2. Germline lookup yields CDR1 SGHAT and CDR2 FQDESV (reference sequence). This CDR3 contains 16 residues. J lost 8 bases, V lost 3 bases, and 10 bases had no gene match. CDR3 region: CASSFASGGKWYIQYF. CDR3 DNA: TGTGCCAGCAGCTTTGCTAGCGGGGGAAAATGGTACATTCAGTACTTC. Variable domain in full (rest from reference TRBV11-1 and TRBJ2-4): EAEVAQSPRYKITEKSQAVAFWCDPISGHATLYWYRQILGQGPELLVQFQDESVVDDSQLPKDRFSAERLKGVDSTLKIQPAELGDSAMYLCASSFASGGKWYIQYFGAGTRLSVL.

CDR3 residues: CATTGGNYGYTF. The CDR3 DNA sequence: TGTGCCACGACGGGAGGTAACTATGGCTACACCTTC. This sequence joins TRBV6-6 and TRBJ1-2; D is unresolved. V was trimmed by 10 bases and J by 1 base, leaving 10 bases between them. The CDR3 spans 12 residues. CDR1 and CDR2 (germline): MNHNY, SVGAGI (reference sequence).

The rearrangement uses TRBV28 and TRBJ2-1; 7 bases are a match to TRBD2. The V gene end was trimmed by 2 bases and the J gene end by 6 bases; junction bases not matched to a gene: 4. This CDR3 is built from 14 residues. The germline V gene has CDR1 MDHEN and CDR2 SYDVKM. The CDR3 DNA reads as TGTGCCAGCAGTTTAAAGGGCGGGGGCAATGAGCAGTTCTTC. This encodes CASSLKGGGNEQFF.

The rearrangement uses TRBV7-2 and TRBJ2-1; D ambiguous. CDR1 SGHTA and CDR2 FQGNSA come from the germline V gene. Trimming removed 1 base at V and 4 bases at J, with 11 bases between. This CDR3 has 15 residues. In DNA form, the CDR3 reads TGTGCCAGCAGCTTAGGGTACAGTGAGTACAATGAGCAGTTCTTC. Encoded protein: CASSLGYSEYNEQFF. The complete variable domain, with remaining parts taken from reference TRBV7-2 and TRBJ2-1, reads GAGVSQSPSNKVTEKGKDVELRCDPISGHTALYWYRQSLGQGLEFLIYFQGNSAPDKSGLPSDRFSAERTGGSVSTLTIQRTQQEDSAVYLCASSLGYSEYNEQFFGPGTRLTVL.

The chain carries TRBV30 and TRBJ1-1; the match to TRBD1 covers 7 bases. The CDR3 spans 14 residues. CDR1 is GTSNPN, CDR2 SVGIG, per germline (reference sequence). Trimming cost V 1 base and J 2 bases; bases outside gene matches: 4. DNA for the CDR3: TGTGCCTGGAGTGGATACAGGGGAAACACTGAAGCTTTCTTT. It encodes CAWSGYRGNTEAFF.

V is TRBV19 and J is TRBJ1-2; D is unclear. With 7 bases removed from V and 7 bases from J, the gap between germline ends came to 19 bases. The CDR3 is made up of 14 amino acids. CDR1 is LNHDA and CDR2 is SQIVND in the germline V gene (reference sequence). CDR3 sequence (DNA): TGTGCCAGTATTTCAATCTCGGATCCGGGTGGCTACACCTTC. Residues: CASISISDPGGYTF.

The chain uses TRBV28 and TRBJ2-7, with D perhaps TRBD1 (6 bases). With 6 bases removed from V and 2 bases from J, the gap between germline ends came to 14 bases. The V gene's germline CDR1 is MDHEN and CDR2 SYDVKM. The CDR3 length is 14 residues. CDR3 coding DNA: TGTGCCAGCAGCCCCACAGGGAACACCTACGAGCAGTACTTC. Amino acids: CASSPTGNTYEQYF.

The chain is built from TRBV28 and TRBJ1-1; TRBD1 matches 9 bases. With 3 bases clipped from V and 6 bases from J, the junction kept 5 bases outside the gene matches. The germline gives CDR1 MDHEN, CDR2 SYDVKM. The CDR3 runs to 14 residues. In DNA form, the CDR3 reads TGTGCCAGCAGTTTGCACAGGGGGCGTGCTGAAGCTTTCTTT. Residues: CASSLHRGRAEAFF. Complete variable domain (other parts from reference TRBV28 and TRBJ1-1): DVKVTQSSRYLVKRTGEKVFLECVQDMDHENMFWYRQDPGLGLRLIYFSYDVKMKEKGDIPEGYSVSREKKERFSLILESASTNQTSMYLCASSLHRGRAEAFFGQGTRLTVV.

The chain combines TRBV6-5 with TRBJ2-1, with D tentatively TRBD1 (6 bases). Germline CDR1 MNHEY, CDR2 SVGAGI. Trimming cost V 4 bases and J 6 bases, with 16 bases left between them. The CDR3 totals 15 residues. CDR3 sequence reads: CASSSIRVRGNEQFF. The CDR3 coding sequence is TGTGCCAGCAGTTCCATCAGGGTCAGGGGCAATGAGCAGTTCTTC.

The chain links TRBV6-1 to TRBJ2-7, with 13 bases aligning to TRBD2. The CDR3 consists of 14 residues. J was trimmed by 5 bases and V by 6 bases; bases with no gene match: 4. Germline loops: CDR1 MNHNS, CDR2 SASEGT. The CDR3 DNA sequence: TGTGCCAGCAGGAGGACTAGCGGGAGTGACGAGCAGTACTTC. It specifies CASRRTSGSDEQYF.

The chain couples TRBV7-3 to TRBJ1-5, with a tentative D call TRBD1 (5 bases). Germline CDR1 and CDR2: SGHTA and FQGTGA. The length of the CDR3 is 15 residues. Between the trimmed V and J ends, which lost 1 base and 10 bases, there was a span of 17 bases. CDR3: CASSLNGQGSYPQHF. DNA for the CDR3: TGTGCCAGCAGCTTAAACGGGCAGGGATCATACCCCCAGCATTTT.

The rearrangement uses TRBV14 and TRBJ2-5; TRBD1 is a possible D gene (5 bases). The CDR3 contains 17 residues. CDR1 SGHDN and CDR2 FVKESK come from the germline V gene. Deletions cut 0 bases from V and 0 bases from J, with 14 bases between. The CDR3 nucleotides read TGTGCCAGCAGCCAAGATAGGGGAATGTGGGACCAAGAGACCCAGTACTTC. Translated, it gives CASSQDRGMWDQETQYF.

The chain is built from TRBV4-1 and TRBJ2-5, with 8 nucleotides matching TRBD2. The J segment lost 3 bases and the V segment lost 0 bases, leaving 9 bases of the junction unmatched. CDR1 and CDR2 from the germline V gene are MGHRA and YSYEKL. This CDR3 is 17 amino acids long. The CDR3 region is CASSQDGWGAGEETQYF. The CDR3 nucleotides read TGCGCCAGCAGCCAAGATGGATGGGGAGCGGGGGAAGAGACCCAGTACTTC.